The 23 T cell receptor beta chains in this list originate from one sample, sequenced in a study of blood T cell repertoires in COVID-19. TCRdb's copy holds only in-frame clones and misses some; the assay was immunoSEQ multiplex PCR. The data show hundreds of thousands of clones, with 85% seen just once and about 2% held by the top ten. Sequenced input: PBMCs or T cells enriched from blood (not recorded which). The receptors were sampled from a woman in her twenties or thirties who had been exposed to COVID-19.

Concerning this clone: This sample also contains other DNA sequences that code for the same CDR3. This chain connects TRBV20-1 to TRBJ2-5; no clear D gene. V dropped 6 bases and J dropped 4 bases, with 9 bases sitting between them. In germline, CDR1 is DFQATT, CDR2 SNEGSKA (reference sequence). The CDR3 length is 11 residues. CDR3 DNA sequence: TGCAGTGCCACCCTAAGAGAGACCCAGTACTTC. Protein: CSATLRETQYF.

This chain joins TRBV28 and TRBJ1-6, with TRBD1 identical over 8 bases. The CDR3 spans 14 residues. V was pared by 2 bases and J by 8 bases, with 2 bases of the junction left unmatched. The V gene's germline CDR1 is MDHEN and CDR2 SYDVKM. The CDR3 DNA follows: TGTGCCAGCAGTTTAGGACAGGGAGATTCACCCCTCCACTTT. It encodes CASSLGQGDSPLHF.

The CDR3 nucleotides are TGTGCCAGCAGCGCCGGACAGGGGATGACCTACGAGCAGTACTTC. Protein sequence: CASSAGQGMTYEQYF. The rearrangement uses TRBV9 and TRBJ2-7; 9 bases line up with TRBD1. This CDR3 contains 15 residues. Germline values: CDR1 SGDLS, CDR2 YYNGEE. The V gene end was trimmed by 3 bases and the J gene end by 2 bases; junction bases not matched to a gene: 6.

This clone was seen only once. The chain employs TRBV27 and TRBJ1-3; D is possibly TRBD1 (6 bases). Between the trimmed V and J ends, which lost 5 bases and 2 bases, there was a span of 7 bases. The CDR3 is made up of 13 amino acids. Germline V lookup: CDR1 MNHEY, CDR2 SMNVEV (reference sequence). CDR3: CASSRGTGNTIYF. As DNA, the CDR3 is TGTGCCAGCAGTAGGGGGACTGGAAACACCATATATTTT.

The rearrangement joins TRBV9 to TRBJ2-1; TRBD2 is a possible D gene (6 bases). CDR3 size: 15 residues. V was clipped by 2 bases and J by 5 bases, with 14 bases between them. The germline V gene encodes CDR1 SGDLS and CDR2 YYNGEE. The CDR3 DNA sequence: TGTGCCAGCAGCGTCGGTAGCGGACTTAACAATGAGCAGTTCTTC. Translation: CASSVGSGLNNEQFF.

The chain joins TRBV3-1 (or the pseudogene TRBV3-2) to TRBJ1-1; D gene uncertain. The CDR3 length is 13 residues. V shed 4 bases and J shed 1 base, with 7 bases lying between them. The germline V gene encodes CDR1 LGHDT and CDR2 YNNKEL (reference sequence). The CDR3 bases are TGTGCCAGCAGCCTCCTTCGGAACACTGAAGCTTTCTTT. Its protein is CASSLLRNTEAFF.

The chain uses TRBV10-3 and TRBJ1-6, with D tentatively TRBD1 (6 bases). CDR1 and CDR2 from the germline V gene are ENHRY and SYGVKD. The CDR3 covers 15 residues. Between the trimmed V and J ends, which lost 7 bases and 7 bases, there was a span of 17 bases. The CDR3 DNA reads as TGTGCCATCAAGGGGGGGACGGGCTCGAATTCACCCCTCCACTTT. Translating gives CAIKGGTGSNSPLHF.

The chain uses TRBV10-3 and TRBJ2-3, with D perhaps TRBD2 (7 bases). Germline V lookup: CDR1 ENHRY, CDR2 SYGVKD. Trimming took off 11 bases at V and 2 bases at J, with 14 bases between the two ends. This CDR3 is 13 amino acids long. The CDR3 coding sequence is TGTGCCGGGGCGCGGGGGCTCACAGATACGCAGTATTTT. Protein product: CAGARGLTDTQYF.

The chain uses TRBV20-1 and TRBJ2-7, with TRBD1 as a possible D gene (5 bases). V gave up 3 bases and J gave up 4 bases, with 19 bases separating them. In germline, CDR1 is DFQATT, CDR2 SNEGSKA (reference sequence). CDR3 length: 15 residues. This CDR3 is CSASDKQVSPYEQYF. CDR3 nucleotides: TGCAGTGCTAGTGATAAACAGGTTTCTCCTTACGAGCAGTACTTC.

V and J are TRBV28 and TRBJ1-1; D gene uncertain. Per germline, CDR1 MDHEN and CDR2 SYDVKM. The ends were cut back, 6 bases at V and 0 bases at J, with 8 bases in the middle. The CDR3 totals 13 residues. This CDR3 is CASSPQLNTEAFF. CDR3 nucleotide sequence: TGTGCCAGCAGCCCTCAGTTGAACACTGAAGCTTTCTTT.

V usage is TRBV18 and J usage is TRBJ2-7; TRBD2 is a possible D gene (5 bases). Germline-derived CDR1 and CDR2 are KGHSH and LQKENI. The CDR3 loop spans 17 amino acids. V was trimmed by 0 bases and J by 1 base, leaving 16 bases between them. CDR3 nucleotides: TGTGCCAGCTCACCACCGCTTGGGAGCGGACCATCCTACGAGCAGTACTTC. Translating gives CASSPPLGSGPSYEQYF. The variable domain in full, with the rest retrieved from reference TRBV18 and TRBJ2-7, is NAGVMQNPRHLVRRRGQEARLRCSPMKGHSHVYWYRQLPEEGLKFMVYLQKENIIDESGMPKERFSAEFPKEGPSILRIQQVVRGDSAAYFCASSPPLGSGPSYEQYFGPGTRLTVT.

The chain joins TRBV6-2 or TRBV6-3 to TRBJ1-3; D gene unclear. V gave up 3 bases and J gave up 0 bases, with 15 bases separating them. Germline V gene sequence: CDR1 MNHEY, CDR2 SVGEGT. This CDR3 region has 17 residues. The CDR3, as DNA: TGTGCCAGCAGTTATCGCGGGCGGCCGATCTCTGGAAACACCATATATTTT. Its translation: CASSYRGRPISGNTIYF.

The J gene is TRBJ2-7, the V gene TRBV6-5; the D gene is possibly TRBD1 (6 bases). CDR1 MNHEY and CDR2 SVGAGI come from the germline V gene. The CDR3 contains 14 residues. V lost 5 bases and J lost 2, with 13 bases in between. This CDR3 is CASSPRDMTYEQYF. The CDR3 region has the DNA TGTGCCAGCAGTCCCCGGGACATGACCTACGAGCAGTACTTC.

In this sample, this clone turned up a few times. This chain links TRBV5-1 with TRBJ2-6; D might be TRBD2 (6 bases). CDR1 is SGHRS, CDR2 YFSETQ, per germline. V lost 4 bases to trimming and J lost 2 bases, with 16 bases between them. The CDR3 contains 17 residues. CDR3: CASSPGGGLTGANVLTF. The CDR3, as DNA: TGCGCCAGCAGCCCGGGTGGAGGGTTGACTGGGGCCAACGTCCTGACTTTC.

The rearrangement links TRBV2 to TRBJ2-7; D may be TRBD1 (6 bases). This CDR3 has 13 amino acids. Germline CDR1 is SNHLY and CDR2 is FYNNEI. V shed 1 base and J shed 5 bases, with 9 bases lying between them. CDR3 region: CASSEVGGNEQYF. The DNA of the CDR3 is TGTGCCAGCAGTGAAGTAGGGGGTAACGAGCAGTACTTC.

The genes are TRBV30 and TRBJ1-1; D unresolved. The CDR3 consists of 15 residues. V lost 0 bases, J lost 4 bases, and 15 bases lay in between. Germline V gene lookup returns CDR1 GTSNPN and CDR2 SVGIG (reference sequence). CDR3 DNA sequence: TGTGCCTGGAGTGTTGTTGCGGGAGGAGTCACTGAAGCTTTCTTT. Translating gives CAWSVVAGGVTEAFF.

The rearrangement uses TRBV5-5 and TRBJ2-7, with D unresolved. The V end was cut by 0 bases, the J end by 4 bases, with 17 bases between. The CDR3 length is 16 residues. Germline V gene lookup returns CDR1 SGHKS and CDR2 YYEKEE (reference sequence). The CDR3 DNA sequence: TGTGCCAGCAGCTTGGGGCTGAGCGCCGCCGTTTACGAGCAGTACTTC. Residues: CASSLGLSAAVYEQYF.

This clone was observed a few times. The chain has TRBV3-1 (or the pseudogene TRBV3-2) and TRBJ1-5; TRBD1 matches 7 bases. V shed 4 bases and J 3 bases; nucleotides not matched to a gene: 6. The CDR3 runs 15 residues. Germline values: CDR1 LGHDT, CDR2 YNNKEL (reference sequence). CDR3 sequence reads: CASSLAQGVNQPQHF. CDR3 DNA sequence: TGTGCCAGCAGCCTCGCCCAGGGGGTCAATCAGCCCCAGCATTTT.

In the case of this clone: The same CDR3 can be traced to other DNA sequences in this sample. Written as DNA, the CDR3 is TGCGCCAGCAGCTCCGACAGGGGCTCTGGAAACACCATATATTTT. As protein: CASSSDRGSGNTIYF. The chain employs TRBV5-1 and TRBJ1-3; 8 bases fit TRBD1. Germline loops: CDR1 SGHRS, CDR2 YFSETQ. With 3 bases clipped from V and 0 bases from J, the junction kept 2 bases outside the gene matches. The CDR3 consists of 15 residues.

V usage is TRBV19 and J usage is TRBJ1-2; the D is unclear. CDR3 length equals 13 residues. Germline V lookup: CDR1 LNHDA, CDR2 SQIVND (reference sequence). V lost 3 bases and J lost 2, with 7 bases in between. The chain's CDR3 is CASSMTGNYGYTF. CDR3 sequence (DNA): TGTGCCAGTAGTATGACGGGGAACTATGGCTACACCTTC.

This chain links TRBV28 with TRBJ1-2; 10 bases are a match to TRBD1. The CDR3 covers 17 residues. With 4 bases clipped from V and 5 bases from J, the junction kept 13 bases outside the gene matches. Germline loops: CDR1 MDHEN, CDR2 SYDVKM. The CDR3 spells CASSSTDRQGAAYGYTF. The CDR3 DNA is TGTGCCAGCAGTTCAACCGACCGACAGGGGGCAGCGTATGGCTACACCTTC.

V and J are TRBV7-3 and TRBJ1-2; D perhaps matches TRBD1 (5 bases). Germline assignment: CDR1 SGHTA and CDR2 FQGTGA. The CDR3 spans 13 residues. The germline V and J ends were trimmed by 5 bases and 3 bases, with 10 bases remaining between them. CDR3 protein: CASSPQGDYGYTF. The CDR3 DNA follows: TGTGCCAGCAGCCCCCAGGGTGACTATGGCTACACCTTC. Complete variable domain (other parts from reference TRBV7-3 and TRBJ1-2): GAGVSQTPSNKVTEKGKYVELRCDPISGHTALYWYRQSLGQGPEFLIYFQGTGAADDSGLPNDRFFAVRPEGSVSTLKIQRTERGDSAVYLCASSPQGDYGYTFGSGTRLTVV.

The rearrangement joins TRBV28 to TRBJ1-6, with D unresolved. CDR1 is MDHEN and CDR2 is SYDVKM in the germline V gene. This CDR3 region has 15 residues. Trimming removed 6 bases from V and 8 bases from J, with 17 bases in between. The CDR3 here is CASRSLKVTYSPLHF. DNA of the CDR3: TGTGCCAGCAGATCCCTAAAAGTAACCTATTCACCCCTCCACTTT.